Listed here is a single T cell receptor (beta chain). The data were obtained in a study of blood T cell repertoires in COVID-19. The CDR3 loop spans 13 amino acids. V dropped 6 bases and J dropped 8; count of bases not matched to a gene: 9. CDR1 and CDR2 (germline): SNHLY, FYNNEI. Original data processing: Using reference gene primer amplification, nucleated cell counts were estimated. Data came from immunoSEQ multiplex PCR; TCRdb stores just in-frame clones and leaves some out. The DNA was the basis for D and trimming; V, J and clone size are from that table. The sample includes about 210,000 clones, roughly 80% of them seen just once.

The receptor's source is a woman aged 65 to 85 with COVID-19, enrolled during active disease. The rearrangement joins TRBV2 to TRBJ1-2; the match to TRBD1 covers 7 bases. The sequencing input was peripheral blood. CDR3 in amino acids: CASSWTGGEGYTF. The CDR3 DNA is TGTGCCAGCAGCTGGACAGGCGGGGAGGGCTACACCTTC.